This T cell receptor (beta chain) was found in a study of T-cell reconstitution after alpha-beta-depleted transplantation in children. Study-wide points: Alpha-beta T cells present about two months after transplant were reported to originate from several hundred expanded graft clones.

V gave up 5 bases and J gave up 1 base; unmatched junction bases: 6. The CDR3 runs 15 residues. Per germline, CDR1 SEHNR and CDR2 FQNEAQ (reference sequence). This clonotype was seen at least ten times. What it recognizes is unknown. Unique molecular identifiers were incorporated during preparation of the TCRbeta library. TCRdb redid the calling of the PCR reads with MiXCR, one entry per CDR3 protein. The data show about 460,000 distinct CDR3 sequences, under 12% seen once. This sequence joins TRBV7-9 and TRBJ2-5, with 8 bases matching TRBD1. The sample here was PBMCs, taken before TCRalphabeta/CD19-depleted stem cell transplant. The origin of this receptor is a child younger than 10 with inherited bone marrow failure, due to receive a stem cell transplant. CDR3 DNA sequence: TGTGCCAGCAGCCGACGGGACAGGCTCCAAGAGACCCAGTACTTC. This translates into CASSRRDRLQETQYF.